These 8 T cell receptor beta chains were all obtained from the same sample, sequenced in a study of blood T cell repertoires in COVID-19 (dated by TCRdb to about 2020). The method was the immunoSEQ multiplex PCR assay. TCRdb obtained this table from immuneACCESS and retained in-frame rearrangements with V and J assigned. These tables miss some clones; where compared with another copy, unresolved V genes account for less than half of the shortfall, and the remainder is unexplained. For this sample there are fewer than 150,000 clones; 70% to 90% appear just once. In total, the top ten clones hold around 13% of the sample. Sequenced input: peripheral blood. The receptors come from a human donor in a cohort sampled during active COVID-19.

This chain joins TRBV12-3 or TRBV12-4 and TRBJ1-4; the D is unclear. CDR3 length: 11 amino acids. The V end was cut by 7 bases, the J end by 6 bases, with 6 bases between. The CDR3 nucleotides read TGTGCCAGCAAGAGGGATGAAAAACTGTTTTTT. As protein: CASKRDEKLFF.

The rearrangement joins TRBV5-4 to TRBJ2-7; D is undetermined. V was cut by 0 bases and J by 3 bases, with 10 bases left in between. Per the germline V gene, CDR1 is SGHNT and CDR2 is YYREEE (reference sequence). The CDR3 is 14 amino acids. CDR3 protein: CASSLGVRFYEQYF. The CDR3 DNA reads as TGTGCCAGCAGCTTGGGTGTCAGGTTCTACGAGCAGTACTTC.

V usage is TRBV5-4 and J usage is TRBJ2-1; D perhaps matches TRBD2 (6 bases). Germline assignment: CDR1 SGHNT and CDR2 YYREEE (reference sequence). This CDR3 contains 15 residues. Trimming shortened V by 4 bases and J by 4 bases, and 15 bases separated the two germline ends. The CDR3 loop reads CASSPTGELYNEQFF. CDR3 coding DNA: TGTGCCAGCAGCCCGACGGGGGAGCTTTACAATGAGCAGTTCTTC. The full variable domain, its missing parts supplied by reference TRBV5-4 and TRBJ2-1, is ETGVTQSPTHLIKTRGQQVTLRCSSQSGHNTVSWYQQALGQGPQFIFQYYREEENGRGNFPPRFSGLQFPNYSSELNVNALELDDSALYLCASSPTGELYNEQFFGPGTRLTVL.

The chain carries TRBV7-9 and TRBJ1-6, with TRBD1 matching over 11 bases. The CDR3 covers 18 residues. The ends lost 1 base at V and 13 bases at J; junction bases unmatched: 15. Germline-derived CDR1 and CDR2 are SEHNR and FQNEAQ (reference sequence). CDR3 region: CASSLGAGQGVLIHPLHF. The CDR3 bases are TGTGCCAGCAGCTTAGGAGCGGGACAGGGGGTTTTAATTCACCCCCTCCACTTT. Filled out from reference TRBV7-9 and TRBJ1-6, the complete variable domain reads DTGVSQNPRHKITKRGQNVTFRCDPISEHNRLYWYRQTLGQGPEFLTYFQNEAQLEKSRLLSDRFSAERPKGSFSTLEIQRTEQGDSAMYLCASSLGAGQGVLIHPLHFGNGTRLTVT.

The V and J genes are TRBV5-5 and TRBJ1-1; no clear D. The CDR3 has 15 amino acids. V was trimmed by 0 bases and J by 0 bases, leaving 9 bases between them. Germline V gives CDR1 SGHKS, CDR2 YYEKEE (reference sequence). The CDR3 is CASSLGVQMNTEAFF. In DNA form, the CDR3 reads TGTGCCAGCAGCTTGGGCGTCCAAATGAACACTGAAGCTTTCTTT. The full variable domain, completed using reference TRBV5-5 and TRBJ1-1, is DAGVTQSPTHLIKTRGQQVTLRCSPISGHKSVSWYQQVLGQGPQFIFQYYEKEERGRGNFPDRFSARQFPNYSSELNVNALLLGDSALYLCASSLGVQMNTEAFFGQGTRLTVV.

V gene TRBV18 combines with J gene TRBJ1-6; TRBD1 is a possible D gene (6 bases). V was cut by 1 base and J by 6 bases, with 16 bases left in between. The length of the CDR3 is 17 residues. Germline assignment: CDR1 KGHSH and CDR2 LQKENI. As DNA, the CDR3 is TGTGCCAGCTCACCACAGGAGCTCGGGGGGCGTAATTCACCCCTCCACTTT. Residues: CASSPQELGGRNSPLHF.

This clone was counted a single time. The rearrangement links TRBV5-4 to TRBJ2-3; 10 nucleotides agree with TRBD2. Trimming at V came to 0 bases and at J to 5 bases, leaving 6 bases not matched to a gene. The CDR3 covers 16 residues. Germline loops: CDR1 SGHNT, CDR2 YYREEE (reference sequence). CDR3 in DNA: TGTGCCAGCAGCTTGGGTCTAGCGGGGGAGAGAGATACGCAGTATTTT. It encodes CASSLGLAGERDTQYF.

The chain joins TRBV15 to TRBJ2-5, with 9 bases lining up with TRBD1. Trimming cost V 1 base and J 5 bases; bases outside gene matches: 2. The CDR3 totals 14 residues. Germline V lookup: CDR1 LNHNV, CDR2 YYDKDF (reference sequence). CDR3 DNA sequence: TGTGCCACCAGCAGAGGGACAGGGGTGGAGACCCAGTACTTC. This sequence encodes CATSRGTGVETQYF.